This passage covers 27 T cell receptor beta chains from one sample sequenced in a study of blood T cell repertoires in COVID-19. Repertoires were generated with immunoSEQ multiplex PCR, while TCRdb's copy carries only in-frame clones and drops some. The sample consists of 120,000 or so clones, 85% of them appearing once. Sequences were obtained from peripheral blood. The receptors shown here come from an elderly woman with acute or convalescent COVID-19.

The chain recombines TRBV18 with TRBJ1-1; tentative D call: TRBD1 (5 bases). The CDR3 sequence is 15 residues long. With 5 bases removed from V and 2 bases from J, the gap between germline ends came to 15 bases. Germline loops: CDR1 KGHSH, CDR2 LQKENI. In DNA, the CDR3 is TGTGCCAGCTCATCCATCAGCCAGGGAAACACTGAAGCTTTCTTT. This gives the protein CASSSISQGNTEAFF.

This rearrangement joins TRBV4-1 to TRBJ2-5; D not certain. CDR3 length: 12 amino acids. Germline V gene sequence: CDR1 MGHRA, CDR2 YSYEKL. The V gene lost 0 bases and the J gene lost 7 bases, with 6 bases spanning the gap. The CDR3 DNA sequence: TGCGCCAGCAGCCAAGATGGAGTGACCCAGTACTTC. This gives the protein CASSQDGVTQYF.

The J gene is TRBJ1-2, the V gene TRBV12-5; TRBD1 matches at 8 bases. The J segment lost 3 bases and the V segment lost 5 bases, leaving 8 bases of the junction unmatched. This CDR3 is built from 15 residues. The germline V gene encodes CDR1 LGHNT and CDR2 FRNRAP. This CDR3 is CASGGTGSRHYGYTF. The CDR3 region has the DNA TGTGCTAGTGGTGGGACAGGATCCCGACACTATGGCTACACCTTC.

CDR3 coding DNA: TGTGCCAGCACCATCGCACAGGGTCCAAATTCACCCCTCCACTTT. It encodes CASTIAQGPNSPLHF. The chain carries TRBV5-6 and TRBJ1-6; D perhaps matches TRBD1 (6 bases). CDR3 length equals 15 residues. V was pared by 6 bases and J by 7 bases, with 17 bases between. The V gene's germline CDR1 is SGHDT and CDR2 YYEEEE.

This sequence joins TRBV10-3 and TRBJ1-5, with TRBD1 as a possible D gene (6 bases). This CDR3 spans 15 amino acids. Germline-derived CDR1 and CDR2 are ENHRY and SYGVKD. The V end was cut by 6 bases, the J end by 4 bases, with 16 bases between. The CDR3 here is CAIRKGGPGNQPQHF. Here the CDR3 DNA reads TGTGCCATCAGGAAGGGGGGGCCAGGAAATCAGCCCCAGCATTTT.

CDR3 coding DNA: TGTGCCAGCAGCCAGGGGGGGCTCGACTATGGCTACACCTTC. Protein product: CASSQGGLDYGYTF. The chain combines TRBV3-1 (or the pseudogene TRBV3-2) with TRBJ1-2; D possibly corresponds to TRBD1 (6 bases). The CDR3 totals 14 residues. The germline V and J ends were trimmed by 3 bases and 3 bases, with 11 bases remaining between them. Germline V CDR1 and CDR2: LGHDT, YNNKEL (reference sequence).

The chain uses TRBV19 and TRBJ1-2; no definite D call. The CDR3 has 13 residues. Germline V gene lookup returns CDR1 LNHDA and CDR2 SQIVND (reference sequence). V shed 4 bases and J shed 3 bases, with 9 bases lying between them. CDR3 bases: TGTGCCAGTAGTAGTGCAGTCGACTATGGCTACACCTTC. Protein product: CASSSAVDYGYTF.

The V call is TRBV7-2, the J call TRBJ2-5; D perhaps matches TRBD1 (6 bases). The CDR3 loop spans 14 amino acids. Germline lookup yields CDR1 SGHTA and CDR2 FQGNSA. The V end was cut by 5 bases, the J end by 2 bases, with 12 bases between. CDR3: CASSPQRGQETQYF. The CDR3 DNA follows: TGTGCCAGCAGCCCGCAGAGGGGGCAAGAGACCCAGTACTTC.

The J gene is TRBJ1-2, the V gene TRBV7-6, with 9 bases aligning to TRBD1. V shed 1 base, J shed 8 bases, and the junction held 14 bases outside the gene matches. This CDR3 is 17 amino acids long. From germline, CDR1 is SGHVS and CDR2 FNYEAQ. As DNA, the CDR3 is TGTGCCAGCAGCTTAGGGACAGGGGTTATCGGTTCGGGGGGCTACACCTTC. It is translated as CASSLGTGVIGSGGYTF.

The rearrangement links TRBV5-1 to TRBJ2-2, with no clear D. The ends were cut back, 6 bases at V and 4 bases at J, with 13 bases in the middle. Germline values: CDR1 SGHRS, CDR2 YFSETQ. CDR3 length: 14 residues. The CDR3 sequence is CASTVSYGTGELFF. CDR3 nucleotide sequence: TGCGCCAGCACCGTCTCCTACGGCACCGGGGAGCTGTTTTTT.

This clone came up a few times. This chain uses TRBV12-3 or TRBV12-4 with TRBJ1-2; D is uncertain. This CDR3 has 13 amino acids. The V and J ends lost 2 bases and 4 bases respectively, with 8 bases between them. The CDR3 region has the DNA TGTGCCAGCAGTTTAACCCCAGGCTATGGCTACACCTTC. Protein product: CASSLTPGYGYTF.

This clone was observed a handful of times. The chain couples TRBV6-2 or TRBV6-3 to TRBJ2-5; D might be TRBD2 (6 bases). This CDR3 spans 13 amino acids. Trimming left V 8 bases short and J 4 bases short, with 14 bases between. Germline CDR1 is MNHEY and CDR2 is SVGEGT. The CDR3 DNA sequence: TGTGCCAGCCGCCGGGACTCGGTAGAGACCCAGTACTTC. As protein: CASRRDSVETQYF.

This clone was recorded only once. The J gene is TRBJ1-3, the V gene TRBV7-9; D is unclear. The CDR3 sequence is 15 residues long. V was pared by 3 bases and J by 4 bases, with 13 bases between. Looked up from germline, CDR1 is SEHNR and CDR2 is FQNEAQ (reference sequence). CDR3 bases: TGTGCCAGCAGCTTCAATAGCCCTAAGGGAAACACCATATATTTT. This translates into CASSFNSPKGNTIYF.

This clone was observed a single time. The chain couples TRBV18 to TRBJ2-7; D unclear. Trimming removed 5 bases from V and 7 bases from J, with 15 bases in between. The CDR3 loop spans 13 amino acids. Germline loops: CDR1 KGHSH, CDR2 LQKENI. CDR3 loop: CASSSQYGEEQYV. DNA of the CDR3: TGTGCCAGCTCATCCCAATACGGAGAGGAGCAGTACGTC.

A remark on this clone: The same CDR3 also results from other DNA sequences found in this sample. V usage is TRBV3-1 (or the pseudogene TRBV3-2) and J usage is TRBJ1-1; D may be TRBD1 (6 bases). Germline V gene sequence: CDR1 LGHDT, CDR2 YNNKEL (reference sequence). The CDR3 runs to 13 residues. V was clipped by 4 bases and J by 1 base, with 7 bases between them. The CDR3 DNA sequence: TGTGCCAGCAGCCCACAGGGGAACACTGAAGCTTTCTTT. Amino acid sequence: CASSPQGNTEAFF.

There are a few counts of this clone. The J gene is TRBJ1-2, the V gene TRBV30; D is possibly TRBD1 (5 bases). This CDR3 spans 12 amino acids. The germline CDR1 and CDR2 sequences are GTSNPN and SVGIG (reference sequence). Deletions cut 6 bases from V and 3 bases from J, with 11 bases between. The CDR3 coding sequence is TGTGCCTGCCCCCGGGGGGACTATGGCTACACCTTC. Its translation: CACPRGDYGYTF.

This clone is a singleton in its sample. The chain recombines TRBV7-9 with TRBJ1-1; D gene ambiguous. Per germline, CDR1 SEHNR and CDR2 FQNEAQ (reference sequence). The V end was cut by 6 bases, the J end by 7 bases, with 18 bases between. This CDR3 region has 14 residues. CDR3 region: CASRREGTTHEAFF. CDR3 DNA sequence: TGTGCCAGCAGGCGGGAGGGAACGACCCATGAAGCTTTCTTT.

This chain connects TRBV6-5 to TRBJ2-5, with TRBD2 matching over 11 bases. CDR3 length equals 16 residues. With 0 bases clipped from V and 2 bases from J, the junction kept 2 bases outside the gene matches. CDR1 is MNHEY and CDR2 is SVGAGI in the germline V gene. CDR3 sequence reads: CASSYSIAGGQETQYF. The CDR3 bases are TGTGCCAGCAGTTACTCGATAGCGGGGGGGCAAGAGACCCAGTACTTC.

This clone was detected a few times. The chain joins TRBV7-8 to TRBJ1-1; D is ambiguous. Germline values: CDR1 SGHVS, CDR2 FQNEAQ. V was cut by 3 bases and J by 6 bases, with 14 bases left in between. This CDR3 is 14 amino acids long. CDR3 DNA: TGTGCCAGCAGCTTGGAAGGGAGTAGGTCTGAAGCTTTCTTT. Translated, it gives CASSLEGSRSEAFF.

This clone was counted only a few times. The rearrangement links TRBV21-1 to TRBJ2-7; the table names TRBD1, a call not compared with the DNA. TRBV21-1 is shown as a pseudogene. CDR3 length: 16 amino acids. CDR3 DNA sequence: TGTGCCAGCCCTAAAGGTCGGACAGGGATGGCCTACGAGCAGTACTTC. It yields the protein CASPKGRTGMAYEQYF.

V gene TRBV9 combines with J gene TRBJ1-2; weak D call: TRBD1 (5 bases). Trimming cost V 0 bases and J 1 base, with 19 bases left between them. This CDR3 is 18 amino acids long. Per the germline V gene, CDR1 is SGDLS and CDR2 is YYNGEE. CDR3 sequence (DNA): TGTGCCAGCAGCGTAGGCCTTCCCAGGGTAGGGGATAACTATGGCTACACCTTC. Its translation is CASSVGLPRVGDNYGYTF.

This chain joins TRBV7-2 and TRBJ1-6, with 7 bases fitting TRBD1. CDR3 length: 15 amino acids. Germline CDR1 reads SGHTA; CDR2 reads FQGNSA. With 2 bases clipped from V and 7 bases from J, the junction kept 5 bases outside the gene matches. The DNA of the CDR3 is TGTGCCAGCAGCTTACTCCCGGGACAGAATTCACCCCTCCACTTT. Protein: CASSLLPGQNSPLHF.

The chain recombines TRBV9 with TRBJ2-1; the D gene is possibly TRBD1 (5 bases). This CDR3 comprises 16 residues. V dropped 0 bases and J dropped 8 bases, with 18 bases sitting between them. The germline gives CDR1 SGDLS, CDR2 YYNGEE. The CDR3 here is CASSVGTGLLPHEQFF. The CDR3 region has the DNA TGTGCCAGCAGCGTAGGAACAGGCCTACTACCCCATGAGCAGTTCTTC.

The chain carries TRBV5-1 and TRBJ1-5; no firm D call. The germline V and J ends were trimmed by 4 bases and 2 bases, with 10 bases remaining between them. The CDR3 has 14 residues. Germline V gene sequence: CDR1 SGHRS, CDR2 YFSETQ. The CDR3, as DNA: TGCGCCAGCAGCGCCGGGGAAGGCAATCAGCCCCAGCATTTT. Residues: CASSAGEGNQPQHF.

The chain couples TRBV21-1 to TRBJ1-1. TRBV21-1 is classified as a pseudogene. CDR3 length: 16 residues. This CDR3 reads CASSKGCREQVTEAFF. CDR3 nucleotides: TGTGCCAGCAGCAAAGGATGTCGGGAGCAGGTCACTGAAGCTTTCTTT.

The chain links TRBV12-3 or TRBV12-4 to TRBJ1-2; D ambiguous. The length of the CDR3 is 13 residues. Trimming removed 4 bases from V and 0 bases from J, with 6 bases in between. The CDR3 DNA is TGTGCCAGCAGTTCTAGATCTAACTATGGCTACACCTTC. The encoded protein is CASSSRSNYGYTF.

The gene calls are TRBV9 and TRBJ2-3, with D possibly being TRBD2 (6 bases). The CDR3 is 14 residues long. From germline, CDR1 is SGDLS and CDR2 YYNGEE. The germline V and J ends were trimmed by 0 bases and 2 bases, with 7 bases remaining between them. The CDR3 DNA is TGTGCCAGCAGCGTAGGCGGGGTCACAGATACGCAGTATTTT. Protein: CASSVGGVTDTQYF.